These T cell receptor beta chains were read from a single sample in a study of blood T cell repertoires in COVID-19. TCRdb's table, derived via immunoSEQ multiplex PCR, lists solely in-frame clones and lacks some. The sample consists of about 370,000 clones, roughly 90% of them appearing once. Sequenced: peripheral blood. These receptors originate from a woman between 25 and 40 years old with COVID-19, enrolled during active disease. Each CDR3 is given with its conserved first and last residue. The D gene is left open where the match is weak. Clone size, where shown, is once, few, many, or a class for clones that have expanded.

v_call: TRBV19; d_call: NA; j_call: TRBJ1-5; clone_size: NA; cdr3_aa: CASSIGSGGIGNQPQHF; cdr3_nt: TGTGCCAGTAGTATAGGGTCAGGAGGTATTGGCAATCAGCCCCAGCATTTT
v_call: TRBV7-9; d_call: NA; j_call: TRBJ2-5; clone_size: NA; cdr3_aa: CASSLEGLTGETQYF; cdr3_nt: TGTGCCAGCAGCTTAGAGGGCCTAACGGGGGAGACCCAGTACTTC
v_call: TRBV28; d_call: NA; j_call: TRBJ2-3; clone_size: NA; cdr3_aa: CASSLLQGTDTQYF; cdr3_nt: TGTGCCAGCAGTCTGTTGCAGGGCACAGATACGCAGTATTTT
v_call: TRBV19; d_call: NA; j_call: TRBJ2-7; clone_size: NA; cdr3_aa: CASGFTGSYEQYF; cdr3_nt: TGTGCCAGTGGATTCACAGGGTCCTACGAGCAGTACTTC
v_call: TRBV5-1; d_call: NA; j_call: TRBJ1-5; clone_size: NA; cdr3_aa: CASSFPSKNFRDYSNQPQHF; cdr3_nt: TGCGCCAGCAGCTTTCCCTCTAAAAATTTCCGGGACTATAGCAATCAGCCCCAGCATTTT
v_call: TRBV28; d_call: TRBD1; j_call: TRBJ1-6; clone_size: few; cdr3_aa: CASSLSNRGNSPLHF; cdr3_nt: TGTGCCAGCAGTTTAAGTAACAGGGGAAATTCACCCCTCCACTTT
v_call: TRBV6-2/TRBV6-3; d_call: NA; j_call: TRBJ1-6; clone_size: NA; cdr3_aa: CASSYSRILEGSPLHF; cdr3_nt: TGTGCCAGCAGTTACTCTCGCATACTGGAGGGGTCACCCCTCCACTTT
v_call: TRBV6-2/TRBV6-3; d_call: TRBD1; j_call: TRBJ1-5; clone_size: NA; cdr3_aa: CASSQGTGRTNSNQPQHF; cdr3_nt: TGTGCCAGCAGTCAAGGGACAGGACGTACCAATAGCAATCAGCCCCAGCATTTT
v_call: TRBV2; d_call: NA; j_call: TRBJ1-4; clone_size: NA; cdr3_aa: CASSVRQGWEKLFF; cdr3_nt: TGTGCCAGCAGTGTGAGGCAGGGTTGGGAAAAACTGTTTTTT
v_call: TRBV11-2; d_call: NA; j_call: TRBJ2-1; clone_size: NA; cdr3_aa: CASSLEWGFGEAPPNNEQFF; cdr3_nt: TGTGCCAGCAGCTTAGAATGGGGGTTCGGGGAGGCGCCCCCTAACAATGAGCAGTTCTTC
v_call: TRBV19; d_call: TRBD2; j_call: TRBJ2-1; clone_size: NA; cdr3_aa: CASSTDFSGPQFF; cdr3_nt: TGTGCCAGTAGTACCGACTTTAGCGGGCCGCAGTTCTTC
v_call: TRBV6-4; d_call: TRBD2; j_call: TRBJ2-7; clone_size: NA; cdr3_aa: CASRVAGGAPEQYF; cdr3_nt: TGTGCCAGCAGGGTAGCGGGGGGGGCTCCCGAGCAGTACTTC
v_call: TRBV2; d_call: NA; j_call: TRBJ2-3; clone_size: NA; cdr3_aa: CASSERSGFSTDTQYF; cdr3_nt: TGTGCCAGCAGTGAACGAAGCGGGTTTAGCACAGATACGCAGTATTTT
v_call: TRBV11-3; d_call: TRBD2; j_call: TRBJ2-1; clone_size: NA; cdr3_aa: CASSLEEFGRVYFRNEQFF; cdr3_nt: TGTGCCAGCAGCTTAGAGGAGTTCGGGAGGGTCTACTTTAGGAATGAGCAGTTCTTC
v_call: TRBV7-8; d_call: NA; j_call: TRBJ1-2; clone_size: NA; cdr3_aa: CASSLLGPYYGYTF; cdr3_nt: TGTGCCAGCAGCTTATTGGGGCCATACTATGGCTACACCTTC
v_call: TRBV7-8; d_call: TRBD1; j_call: TRBJ1-2; clone_size: NA; cdr3_aa: CASSLFKWQGAGGYTF; cdr3_nt: TGTGCCAGCAGCTTGTTTAAGTGGCAGGGGGCGGGCGGCTACACCTTC
v_call: TRBV19; d_call: NA; j_call: TRBJ2-2; clone_size: NA; cdr3_aa: CASSIGGLAVSNTGELFF; cdr3_nt: TGTGCCAGTAGTATTGGTGGGCTAGCCGTTTCTAACACCGGGGAGCTGTTTTTT
v_call: TRBV27; d_call: NA; j_call: TRBJ2-2; clone_size: once; cdr3_aa: CASSLSLNTGELFF; cdr3_nt: TGTGCCAGCAGTTTATCCCTAAACACCGGGGAGCTGTTTTTT
v_call: TRBV5-3; d_call: TRBD2; j_call: TRBJ2-1; clone_size: NA; cdr3_aa: CARSLKRGYNEQFF; cdr3_nt: TGTGCCAGAAGCTTGAAGCGGGGGTACAATGAGCAGTTCTTC
v_call: TRBV10-1; d_call: TRBD2; j_call: TRBJ2-3; clone_size: NA; cdr3_aa: CASSRTSGGANGDTQYF; cdr3_nt: TGCGCCAGCAGCCGGACTAGCGGGGGGGCGAACGGGGATACGCAGTATTTT
v_call: TRBV29-1; d_call: TRBD2; j_call: TRBJ2-5; clone_size: NA; cdr3_aa: CSVMRGGETQYF; cdr3_nt: TGCAGCGTGATGCGGGGGGGGGAGACCCAGTACTTC
v_call: TRBV3-1/TRBV3-2; d_call: NA; j_call: TRBJ2-7; clone_size: NA; cdr3_aa: CASSQEGSSNEQYF; cdr3_nt: TGTGCCAGCAGCCAAGAGGGGTCTAGCAACGAGCAGTACTTC
v_call: TRBV6-2/TRBV6-3; d_call: TRBD2; j_call: TRBJ2-3; clone_size: once; cdr3_aa: CASSYSTRGAPTDTQYF; cdr3_nt: TGTGCCAGCAGTTACTCGACGCGGGGGGCCCCCACAGATACGCAGTATTTT
v_call: TRBV3-1/TRBV3-2; d_call: TRBD2; j_call: TRBJ2-4; clone_size: NA; cdr3_aa: CASSQGLAENIQYF; cdr3_nt: TGTGCCAGCAGCCAAGGACTAGCGGAAAACATTCAGTACTTC
v_call: TRBV27; d_call: TRBD2; j_call: TRBJ2-5; clone_size: NA; cdr3_aa: CASRFGGAGTQYF; cdr3_nt: TGTGCCAGCAGGTTCGGGGGGGCCGGGACCCAGTACTTC
v_call: TRBV11-2; d_call: TRBD2; j_call: TRBJ2-1; clone_size: NA; cdr3_aa: CASSLGRGSGNEQFF; cdr3_nt: TGTGCCAGCAGCTTGGGGCGGGGGTCGGGCAATGAGCAGTTCTTC
v_call: TRBV5-4; d_call: TRBD2; j_call: TRBJ2-1; clone_size: NA; cdr3_aa: CASSFQRGAGYNEQFF; cdr3_nt: TGTGCCAGCAGCTTTCAGCGGGGGGCAGGGTACAATGAGCAGTTCTTC
v_call: TRBV7-8; d_call: NA; j_call: TRBJ2-4; clone_size: NA; cdr3_aa: CASSPKGQLLAKNIQYF; cdr3_nt: TGTGCCAGCAGCCCAAAGGGACAACTTTTAGCCAAAAACATTCAGTACTTC
v_call: TRBV10-2; d_call: NA; j_call: TRBJ2-2; clone_size: NA; cdr3_aa: CASSEQNTGELFF; cdr3_nt: TGCGCCAGCAGTGAGCAGAACACCGGGGAGCTGTTTTTT
v_call: TRBV19; d_call: TRBD1; j_call: TRBJ1-2; clone_size: NA; cdr3_aa: CASSFGDRVNGYTF; cdr3_nt: TGTGCCAGTTCTTTCGGGGACAGGGTCAATGGCTACACCTTC
v_call: TRBV3-1/TRBV3-2; d_call: NA; j_call: TRBJ2-2; clone_size: NA; cdr3_aa: CASSQAQTTHTGELFF; cdr3_nt: TGTGCCAGCAGCCAAGCTCAGACTACACACACCGGGGAGCTGTTTTTT